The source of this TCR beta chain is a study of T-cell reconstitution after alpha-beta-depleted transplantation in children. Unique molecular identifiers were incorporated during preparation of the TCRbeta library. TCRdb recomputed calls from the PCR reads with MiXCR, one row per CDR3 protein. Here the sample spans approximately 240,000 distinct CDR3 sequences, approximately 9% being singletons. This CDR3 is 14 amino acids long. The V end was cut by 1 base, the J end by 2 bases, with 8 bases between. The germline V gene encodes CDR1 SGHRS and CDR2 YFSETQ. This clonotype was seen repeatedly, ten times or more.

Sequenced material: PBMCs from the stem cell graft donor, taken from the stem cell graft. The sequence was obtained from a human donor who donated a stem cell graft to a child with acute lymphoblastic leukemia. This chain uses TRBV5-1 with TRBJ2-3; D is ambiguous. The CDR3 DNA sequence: TGCGCCAGCAGCTTGCGCACCTCCACAGATACGCAGTATTTT. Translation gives CASSLRTSTDTQYF.